Below are 26 T cell receptor beta chains sequenced from a single sample in a study of blood T cell repertoires in COVID-19. TCRdb's table, derived via immunoSEQ multiplex PCR, lists solely in-frame clones and lacks some. The sample carries around 30,000 clones, about nine tenths recorded once. Material for sequencing was peripheral blood. These receptors all come from a human donor with active COVID-19. The donor label of this sample is uncertain.

In this sample, this clone turned up once. The V and J genes are TRBV7-9 and TRBJ2-5, with TRBD2 matching 14 bases. CDR1 SEHNR and CDR2 FQNEAQ come from the germline V gene (reference sequence). V lost 5 bases and J lost 5; bases outside the gene matches: 7. This CDR3 comprises 16 residues. CDR3 protein: CASSIGLAGGGETQYF. As DNA, the CDR3 is TGTGCCAGCAGCATCGGACTAGCGGGGGGCGGGGAGACCCAGTACTTC. Filled out from reference TRBV7-9 and TRBJ2-5, the complete variable domain reads DTGVSQNPRHKITKRGQNVTFRCDPISEHNRLYWYRQTLGQGPEFLTYFQNEAQLEKSRLLSDRFSAERPKGSFSTLEIQRTEQGDSAMYLCASSIGLAGGGETQYFGPGTRLLVL.

The chain is built from TRBV5-4 and TRBJ2-3; 8 bases map to TRBD1. The CDR3 is made up of 16 amino acids. Germline-derived CDR1 and CDR2 are SGHNT and YYREEE (reference sequence). V lost 3 bases, J lost 3 bases, and 9 bases stayed unmatched. The CDR3 region has the DNA TGTGCCAGCAGCTACGGAGGACAGGGCGGGACAGATACGCAGTATTTT. Protein sequence: CASSYGGQGGTDTQYF.

This chain uses TRBV6-2 or TRBV6-3 with TRBJ2-7; maybe TRBD2 (5 bases). Trimming cost V 3 bases and J 2 bases, with 11 bases left between them. The germline gives CDR1 MNHEY, CDR2 SVGEGT. The CDR3 spans 14 residues. CDR3 residues: CASSYFEGAYEQYF. CDR3 DNA sequence: TGTGCCAGCAGTTATTTTGAGGGAGCCTACGAGCAGTACTTC.

V usage is TRBV2 and J usage is TRBJ1-4, with TRBD1 matching 11 bases. V was clipped by 6 bases and J by 8 bases; unmatched bases: 8. Germline CDR1 reads SNHLY; CDR2 reads FYNNEI. The CDR3 has 15 residues. The CDR3: CASSGRTGGREKLFF. CDR3 sequence (DNA): TGTGCCAGCAGCGGAAGGACAGGGGGCCGGGAAAAACTGTTTTTT.

The CDR3 reads CASSPLLRGGAQETQYF. The CDR3 nucleotides read TGTGCCAGCAGCCCGCTCTTACGCGGGGGTGCTCAAGAGACCCAGTACTTC. The rearrangement links TRBV5-5 to TRBJ2-5; 7 positions agree with TRBD2. Germline values: CDR1 SGHKS, CDR2 YYEKEE (reference sequence). The trim removed 4 bases at V and 2 bases at J, leaving 14 bases unmatched. The CDR3 has 17 residues.

The chain employs TRBV20-1 and TRBJ2-4; 7 bases align to TRBD1. V lost 3 bases to trimming and J lost 2 bases; unmatched junction nucleotides: 10. The germline gives CDR1 DFQATT, CDR2 SNEGSKA (reference sequence). This CDR3 contains 16 residues. The CDR3 DNA reads as TGCAGTGCTAGTCTCCATCTGACAGGGTCCAAAAACATTCAGTACTTC. Translating it yields CSASLHLTGSKNIQYF.

The chain carries TRBV18 and TRBJ1-4; 8 bases match TRBD1. Germline values: CDR1 KGHSH, CDR2 LQKENI. V was pared by 4 bases and J by 8 bases, with 6 bases of the junction left unmatched. The CDR3 has 14 residues. Written as DNA, the CDR3 is TGTGCCAGCTCACTGGACAGGGTGGGCGAAAAACTGTTTTTT. Protein sequence: CASSLDRVGEKLFF.

The chain is built from TRBV6-6 and TRBJ1-5; TRBD1 aligns across 7 bases. The CDR3 loop spans 15 amino acids. The ends lost 8 bases at V and 10 bases at J; junction bases unmatched: 17. The germline V gene has CDR1 MNHNY and CDR2 SVGAGI (reference sequence). In DNA form, the CDR3 reads TGTGCCAGCCAGGGGGGTTTCGGGGCCTTTGGACCCCAGCATTTT. Protein: CASQGGFGAFGPQHF.

V gene TRBV9 combines with J gene TRBJ2-7; D is possibly TRBD1 (6 bases). Germline CDR1 SGDLS, CDR2 YYNGEE. CDR3 length: 15 amino acids. Trimming removed 1 base from V and 2 bases from J, with 13 bases in between. The CDR3 region has the DNA TGTGCCAGCAGCGTATGGGGTCAGGGGCCCTACGAGCAGTACTTC. Encoded protein: CASSVWGQGPYEQYF.

The rearrangement links TRBV2 to TRBJ2-5, with D uncertain. Germline-derived CDR1 and CDR2 are SNHLY and FYNNEI. The CDR3 consists of 12 residues. Trimming shortened V by 6 bases and J by 2 bases, and 7 bases separated the two germline ends. The CDR3 coding sequence is TGTGCCAGCAGGACACCTCAAGAGACCCAGTACTTC. Translating it yields CASRTPQETQYF.

The rearrangement links TRBV6-5 to TRBJ1-1, with no clear D. Germline CDR1 reads MNHEY; CDR2 reads SVGAGI. The CDR3 is 13 residues long. The germline V and J ends were trimmed by 6 bases and 7 bases, with 15 bases remaining between them. The CDR3 here is CASSQGREFEAFF. The CDR3 bases are TGTGCCAGCAGCCAAGGGAGGGAGTTTGAAGCTTTCTTT.

The chain uses TRBV7-2 and TRBJ2-7; 9 nucleotides line up with TRBD1. Germline trimming cut 4 bases from V and 0 bases from J; bases unmatched to any gene: 4. Germline CDR1 is SGHTA and CDR2 is FQGNSA. This CDR3 is built from 15 residues. The CDR3 loop is CASSSGTGSSYEQYF. CDR3 coding DNA: TGTGCCAGCAGCTCCGGGACAGGGTCCTCCTACGAGCAGTACTTC. Using reference TRBV7-2 and TRBJ2-7 for the parts outside the CDR3, the full variable domain is GAGVSQSPSNKVTEKGKDVELRCDPISGHTALYWYRQSLGQGLEFLIYFQGNSAPDKSGLPSDRFSAERTGGSVSTLTIQRTQQEDSAVYLCASSSGTGSSYEQYFGPGTRLTVT.

The chain combines TRBV7-2 with TRBJ2-7; tentative D call: TRBD2 (6 bases). Germline V gene sequence: CDR1 SGHTA, CDR2 FQGNSA. The CDR3 totals 15 residues. The V and J ends lost 1 base and 2 bases respectively, with 12 bases between them. CDR3 coding DNA: TGTGCCAGCAGCTTAGTGGGCGGGGAGACCTACGAGCAGTACTTC. Translation: CASSLVGGETYEQYF.

This rearrangement joins TRBV6-5 to TRBJ1-1; the D is unclear. Per germline, CDR1 MNHEY and CDR2 SVGAGI. This CDR3 spans 13 amino acids. Between the trimmed V and J ends, which lost 6 bases and 6 bases, there was a span of 14 bases. The CDR3 DNA reads as TGTGCCAGCAGACGACGACGGGTCGCTGAAGCTTTCTTT. Translating gives CASRRRRVAEAFF.

The CDR3 bases are TGTGCCAGCAGTTACTTAGCGAATCGGGACTATGGCTACACCTTC. This gives the protein CASSYLANRDYGYTF. The chain has TRBV6-5 and TRBJ1-2; D gene uncertain. The V gene's germline CDR1 is MNHEY and CDR2 SVGAGI. V lost 1 base to trimming and J lost 3 bases, with 12 bases between them. The CDR3 is made up of 15 amino acids.

V is TRBV7-3 and J is TRBJ1-1, with 7 bases lining up with TRBD1. This CDR3 comprises 13 residues. Germline trimming cut 5 bases from V and 4 bases from J; bases unmatched to any gene: 4. Germline-derived CDR1 and CDR2 are SGHTA and FQGTGA. CDR3 sequence reads: CASSMGQSTEAFF. The CDR3 DNA sequence: TGTGCCAGCAGCATGGGACAGAGCACTGAAGCTTTCTTT.

This chain uses TRBV5-1 with TRBJ2-7; 7 positions agree with TRBD1. Germline V gene sequence: CDR1 SGHRS, CDR2 YFSETQ. This CDR3 comprises 13 residues. The trim removed 7 bases at V and 4 bases at J, leaving 8 bases unmatched. The CDR3 loop is CASSPGQRYEQYF. CDR3 bases: TGCGCCAGCTCCCCGGGACAGCGGTACGAGCAGTACTTC.

V is TRBV2 and J is TRBJ2-5; 9 bases map to TRBD1. Losses at the gene ends were 6 bases for V and 4 bases for J; bases not matched to a gene: 15. Germline V gene data show CDR1 as SNHLY and CDR2 as FYNNEI. The CDR3 covers 17 residues. The CDR3 region is CASRLRDHRGPGETQYF. In nucleotides, the CDR3 is TGTGCCAGCAGACTAAGAGACCACAGGGGGCCTGGAGAGACCCAGTACTTC.

The V gene is TRBV18, the J gene TRBJ2-2, with D possibly TRBD1 on 5 matching bases. Trimming removed 2 bases from V and 0 bases from J, with 7 bases in between. Looked up from germline, CDR1 is KGHSH and CDR2 is LQKENI. The CDR3 has 15 amino acids. The CDR3 nucleotides are TGTGCCAGCTCACCATTGACAGCGAACACCGGGGAGCTGTTTTTT. It codes for CASSPLTANTGELFF.

The J gene is TRBJ2-3, the V gene TRBV9; D call uncertain. This CDR3 is 16 amino acids long. V was shortened by 0 bases and J by 3 bases, with 14 bases between the two germline ends. CDR1 is SGDLS and CDR2 is YYNGEE in the germline V gene. CDR3 coding DNA: TGTGCCAGCAGCGTAGGTCCCCAGCCGGGTACAGATACGCAGTATTTT. This translates into CASSVGPQPGTDTQYF.

The rearrangement links TRBV7-2 to TRBJ1-6; D uncertain. The CDR3 spans 16 residues. Between the trimmed V and J ends, which lost 0 bases and 12 bases, there was a span of 18 bases. Germline loops: CDR1 SGHTA, CDR2 FQGNSA. In DNA, the CDR3 is TGTGCCAGCAGCTTAGCGCGGGCACAGCCCACGCTACCCCTCCACTTT. This codes for CASSLARAQPTLPLHF.

The chain uses TRBV5-5 and TRBJ2-5; 10 nucleotides agree with TRBD2. Losses at the gene ends were 4 bases for V and 5 bases for J; bases not matched to a gene: 8. This CDR3 region has 15 residues. Germline assignment: CDR1 SGHKS and CDR2 YYEKEE (reference sequence). The CDR3 spells CASSGSGTSDETQYF. DNA for the CDR3: TGTGCCAGCAGCGGTTCCGGGACTAGCGACGAGACCCAGTACTTC. Using reference TRBV5-5 and TRBJ2-5 for the parts outside the CDR3, the full variable domain is DAGVTQSPTHLIKTRGQQVTLRCSPISGHKSVSWYQQVLGQGPQFIFQYYEKEERGRGNFPDRFSARQFPNYSSELNVNALLLGDSALYLCASSGSGTSDETQYFGPGTRLLVL.

This clone is a singleton in its sample. The chain carries TRBV2 and TRBJ2-2; D might be TRBD1 (6 bases). V was clipped by 4 bases and J by 4 bases, with 13 bases between them. CDR1 and CDR2 from the germline V gene are SNHLY and FYNNEI. The CDR3 extends over 15 amino acids. As DNA, the CDR3 is TGTGCCAGCAGTGTACAGGGAAGGACCACCGGGGAGCTGTTTTTT. This codes for CASSVQGRTTGELFF.

The chain's CDR3 is CASTPKGLAFNEQFF. In nucleotides, the CDR3 is TGCGCCAGCACACCGAAGGGACTAGCCTTCAATGAGCAGTTCTTC. The rearrangement joins TRBV5-1 to TRBJ2-1, with 9 nucleotides matching TRBD2. The CDR3 has 15 amino acids. Trimming cost V 6 bases and J 6 bases; bases outside gene matches: 10. Per the germline V gene, CDR1 is SGHRS and CDR2 is YFSETQ.

V gene TRBV4-1 combines with J gene TRBJ2-3, with 8 nucleotides matching TRBD2. The germline gives CDR1 MGHRA, CDR2 YSYEKL. This CDR3 contains 22 residues. With 6 bases clipped from V and 4 bases from J, the junction kept 30 bases outside the gene matches. The CDR3 DNA sequence: TGCGCCAGCAGTACCCCGAGGCCTAGGCGAGCCGGGGGGGCAGTCCTGCCAGATACGCAGTATTTT. It translates to CASSTPRPRRAGGAVLPDTQYF.

The gene calls are TRBV19 and TRBJ2-3; TRBD2 aligns across 11 bases. This CDR3 is 15 amino acids long. The V gene's germline CDR1 is LNHDA and CDR2 SQIVND (reference sequence). Trimming at V came to 5 bases and at J to 0 bases, leaving 1 base not matched to a gene. CDR3 DNA: TGTGCCAGTAGTTTAGCGGGGGGGAGCACAGATACGCAGTATTTT. Translated, it gives CASSLAGGSTDTQYF.